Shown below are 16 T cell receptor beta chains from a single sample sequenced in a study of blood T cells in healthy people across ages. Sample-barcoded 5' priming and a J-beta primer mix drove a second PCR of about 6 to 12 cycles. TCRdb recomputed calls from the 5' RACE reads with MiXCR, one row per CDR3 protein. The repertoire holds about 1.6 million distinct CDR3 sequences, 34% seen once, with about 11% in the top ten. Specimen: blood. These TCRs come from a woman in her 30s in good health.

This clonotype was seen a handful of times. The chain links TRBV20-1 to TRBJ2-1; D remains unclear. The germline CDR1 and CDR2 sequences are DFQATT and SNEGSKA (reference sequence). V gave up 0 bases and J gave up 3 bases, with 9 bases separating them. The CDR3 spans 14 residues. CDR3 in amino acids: CSARDTLGYNEQFF. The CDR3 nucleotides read TGCAGTGCTAGAGATACCCTAGGCTACAATGAGCAGTTCTTC.

CDR3 region: CASSTRGLSYEQYF. The CDR3 DNA sequence: TGTGCCAGCAGTACGAGGGGCCTCTCCTACGAGCAGTACTTC. The chain uses TRBV12-3 or TRBV12-4 and TRBJ2-4; D possibly uses TRBD1 or TRBD2 (5 bases each). Matching the DNA end better, TRBJ2-7 makes the J call doubtful. There are 14 residues in the CDR3.

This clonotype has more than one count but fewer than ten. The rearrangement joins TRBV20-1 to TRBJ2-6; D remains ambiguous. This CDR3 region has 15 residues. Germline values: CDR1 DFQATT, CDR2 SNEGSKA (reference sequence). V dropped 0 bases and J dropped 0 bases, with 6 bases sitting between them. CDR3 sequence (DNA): TGCAGTGCTAGAGATAGGGTCTCTGGGGCCAACGTCCTGACTTTC. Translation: CSARDRVSGANVLTF.

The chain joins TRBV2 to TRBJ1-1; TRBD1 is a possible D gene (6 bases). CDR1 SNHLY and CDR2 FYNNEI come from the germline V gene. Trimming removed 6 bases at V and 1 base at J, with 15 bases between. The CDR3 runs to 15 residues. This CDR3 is CASSALGGENTEAFF. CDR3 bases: TGTGCCAGCAGCGCTCTAGGGGGGGAGAACACTGAAGCTTTCTTT.

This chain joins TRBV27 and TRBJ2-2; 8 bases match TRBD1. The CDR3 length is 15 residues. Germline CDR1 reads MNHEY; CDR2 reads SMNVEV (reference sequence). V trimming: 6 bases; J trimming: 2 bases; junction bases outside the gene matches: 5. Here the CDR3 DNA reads TGTGCCAGCAGATGGGGACAGGCTAACACCGGGGAGCTGTTTTTT. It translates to CASRWGQANTGELFF.

As DNA, the CDR3 is TGTGCCAGCAGCCGAGACGCGCCCGGGGCCAACGTCCTGACTTTC. It yields the protein CASSRDAPGANVLTF. V is TRBV3-1 and J is TRBJ2-6; no clear D. Per the germline V gene, CDR1 is LGHDT and CDR2 is YNNKEL (reference sequence). Trimming pared 4 bases from V and 4 bases from J, leaving 11 bases between. The CDR3 consists of 15 residues.

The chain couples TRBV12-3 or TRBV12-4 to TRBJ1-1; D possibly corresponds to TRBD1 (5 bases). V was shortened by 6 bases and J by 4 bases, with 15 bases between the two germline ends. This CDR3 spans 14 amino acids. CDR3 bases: TGTGCCAGCAGCCGACAGTTAGGCGCCACTGAAGCTTTCTTT. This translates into CASSRQLGATEAFF.

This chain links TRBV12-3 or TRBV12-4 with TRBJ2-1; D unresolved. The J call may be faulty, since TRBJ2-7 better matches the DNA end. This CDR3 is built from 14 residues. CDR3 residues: CASSLQRAYNEQYF. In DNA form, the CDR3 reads TGTGCCAGCAGTTTGCAAAGGGCCTACAATGAGCAGTACTTC.

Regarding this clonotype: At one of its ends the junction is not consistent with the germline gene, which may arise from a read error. The CDR3 sequence is CTSSQVNGAGGALLGEQYF. DNA for the CDR3: TGTACCAGCAGCCAAGTAAACGGAGCGGGAGGGGCCCTGTTGGGCGAGCAGTACTTC. The chain carries TRBV4-2 and TRBJ2-7, with 10 bases aligning to TRBD2. From germline, CDR1 is LGHNA and CDR2 YNFKEQ. This CDR3 spans 19 amino acids.

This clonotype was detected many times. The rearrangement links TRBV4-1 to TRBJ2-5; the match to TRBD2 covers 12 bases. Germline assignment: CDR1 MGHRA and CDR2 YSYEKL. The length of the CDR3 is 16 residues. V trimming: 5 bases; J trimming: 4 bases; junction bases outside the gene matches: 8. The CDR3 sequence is CASSSGTSGSGETQYF. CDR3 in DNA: TGCGCCAGCAGCTCGGGGACTAGCGGGTCCGGAGAGACCCAGTACTTC.

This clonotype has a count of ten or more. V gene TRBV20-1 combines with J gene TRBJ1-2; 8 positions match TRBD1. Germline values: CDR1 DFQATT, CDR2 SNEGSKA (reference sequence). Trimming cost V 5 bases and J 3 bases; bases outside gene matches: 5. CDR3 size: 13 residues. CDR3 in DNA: TGCAGTGCTGCCACAGGGGGGGACTATGGCTACACCTTC. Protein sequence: CSAATGGDYGYTF.

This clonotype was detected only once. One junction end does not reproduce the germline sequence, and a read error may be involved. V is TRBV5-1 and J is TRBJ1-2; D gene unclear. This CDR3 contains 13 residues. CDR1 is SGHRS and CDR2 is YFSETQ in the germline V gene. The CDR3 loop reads CASSSVTTGGCTF. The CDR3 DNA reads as TGCGCCAGCAGCTCGGTCACAACGGGTGGCTGCACCTTC.

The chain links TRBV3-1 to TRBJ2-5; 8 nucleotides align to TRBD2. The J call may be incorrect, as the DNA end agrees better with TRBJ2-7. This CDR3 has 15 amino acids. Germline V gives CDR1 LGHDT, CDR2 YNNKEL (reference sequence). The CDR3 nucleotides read TGTGCCAGCAGCCAAGCAAGCGGGGGAGTGTACGAGCAGTACTTC. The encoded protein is CASSQASGGVYEQYF.

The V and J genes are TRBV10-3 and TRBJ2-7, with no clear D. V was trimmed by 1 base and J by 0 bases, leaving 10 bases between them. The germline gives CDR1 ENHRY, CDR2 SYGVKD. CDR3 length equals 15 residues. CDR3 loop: CAISELAVSSYEQYF. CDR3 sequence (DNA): TGTGCCATCAGTGAGTTGGCAGTCAGCTCCTACGAGCAGTACTTC.

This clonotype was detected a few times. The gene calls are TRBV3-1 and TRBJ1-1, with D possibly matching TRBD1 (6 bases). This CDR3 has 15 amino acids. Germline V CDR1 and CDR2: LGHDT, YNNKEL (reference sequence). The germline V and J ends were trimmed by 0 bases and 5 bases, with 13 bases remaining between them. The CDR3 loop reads CASSQDGRGRTEAFF. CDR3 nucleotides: TGTGCCAGCAGCCAAGATGGCAGGGGCAGGACTGAAGCTTTCTTT. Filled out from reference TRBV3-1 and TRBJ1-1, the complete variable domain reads DTAVSQTPKYLVTQMGNDKSIKCEQNLGHDTMYWYKQDSKKFLKIMFSYNNKELIINETVPNRFSPKSPDKAHLNLHINSLELGDSAVYFCASSQDGRGRTEAFFGQGTRLTVV.

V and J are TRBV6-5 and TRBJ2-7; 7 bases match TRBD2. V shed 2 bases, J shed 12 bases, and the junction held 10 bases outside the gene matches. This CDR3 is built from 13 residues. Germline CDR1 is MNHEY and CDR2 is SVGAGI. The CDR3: CASSYGSSGVAYF. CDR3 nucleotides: TGTGCCAGCAGTTACGGGTCCAGCGGGGTTGCGTACTTC.